Each of the 16 T cell receptor beta chains below was sequenced from the same sample in a study of shared clonotypes between healthy human individuals. Assay: immunoSEQ multiplex PCR; the TCRdb copy retains only in-frame clones and omits some. The sample carries roughly 2.5 million clones, over 85% recorded once. The sequencing input was naive CD4+ T cells sorted from blood. The sample's subset: CD45RA+ positively selected. The receptors were gathered from a man aged 18-30 years in good health.

The CDR3 loop is CASNQRGGTDTQYF. For the CDR3, the DNA is TGTGCCAGTAACCAACGCGGGGGCACAGATACGCAGTATTTT. The chain combines TRBV19 with TRBJ2-3, with TRBD2 as a possible D gene (6 bases). The germline V and J ends were trimmed by 7 bases and 1 base, with 12 bases remaining between them. This CDR3 comprises 14 residues. Per germline, CDR1 LNHDA and CDR2 SQIVND (reference sequence). Full variable domain (outside the CDR3, taken from reference TRBV19 and TRBJ2-3): DGGITQSPKYLFRKEGQNVTLSCEQNLNHDAMYWYRQDPGQGLRLIYYSQIVNDFQKGDIAEGYSVSREKKESFPLTVTSAQKNPTAFYLCASNQRGGTDTQYFGPGTRLTVL.

This chain connects TRBV19 to TRBJ2-5; 8 bases are shared with TRBD2. The CDR3 is 15 residues long. The germline V gene encodes CDR1 LNHDA and CDR2 SQIVND (reference sequence). Unmatched junction bases numbered 11, after V lost 5 bases and J lost 6 bases. CDR3 in amino acids: CASSFPGTRGQTQYF. The CDR3 DNA sequence: TGTGCCAGTAGTTTTCCAGGGACTAGAGGCCAGACCCAGTACTTC.

This chain connects TRBV19 to TRBJ1-3; TRBD1 is a possible D gene (6 bases). Trimming took 4 bases from V and 2 from J, leaving 12 bases between them. Germline CDR1 LNHDA, CDR2 SQIVND (reference sequence). The CDR3 is made up of 15 amino acids. The DNA for the CDR3 is TGTGCCAGTAGTAACCAACAGGGAACTGGAAACACCATATATTTT. Protein sequence: CASSNQQGTGNTIYF.

V usage is TRBV11-3 and J usage is TRBJ2-7; TRBD2 aligns across 11 bases. CDR1 is SGHNT and CDR2 is YENEEA in the germline V gene. The junction had 4 bases not matched to a gene; V was cut back by 1 base and J by 5 bases. The CDR3 is 15 amino acids. CDR3 sequence reads: CASSLGGGLADEQYF. As DNA, the CDR3 is TGTGCCAGCAGCTTAGGGGGGGGACTAGCGGACGAGCAGTACTTC.

The V call is TRBV18, the J call TRBJ1-1; D may be TRBD1 (6 bases). The CDR3 sequence is 12 residues long. V lost 2 bases and J lost 10, with 11 bases in between. Germline CDR1 is KGHSH and CDR2 is LQKENI. DNA of the CDR3: TGTGCCAGCTCACCATTACAGGGTAGAGCTTTCTTT. Its protein product is CASSPLQGRAFF.

As regards this clone: This sample includes further DNA sequences coding for the same CDR3. The CDR3 here is CASSRTSGQETQYF. For the CDR3, the DNA is TGCGCCAGCAGCCGGACTAGCGGACAAGAGACCCAGTACTTC. V and J are TRBV5-1 and TRBJ2-5; TRBD2 agrees at 10 bases. Germline CDR1 reads SGHRS; CDR2 reads YFSETQ. The CDR3 is 14 residues long. The ends lost 4 bases at V and 2 bases at J; junction bases unmatched: 2.

The chain uses TRBV7-8 and TRBJ2-2; 7 bases agree with TRBD2. Germline assignment: CDR1 SGHVS and CDR2 FQNEAQ. V was clipped by 2 bases and J by 4 bases; unmatched bases: 7. The CDR3 runs 16 residues. For the CDR3, the DNA is TGTGCCAGCAGCTTAAGTGGACTAGTAAGCACCGGGGAGCTGTTTTTT. This gives the protein CASSLSGLVSTGELFF.

The chain employs TRBV28 and TRBJ1-1; the D gene is possibly TRBD1 (6 bases). CDR1 is MDHEN, CDR2 SYDVKM, per germline. V was trimmed by 11 bases and J by 4 bases, leaving 14 bases between them. The CDR3 spans 12 residues. CDR3 in DNA: TGTGCCGGGGGTAGGGGGGGCACTGAAGCTTTCTTT. Protein sequence: CAGGRGGTEAFF.

The chain carries TRBV7-9 and TRBJ1-1; no definite D call. The CDR3 is made up of 14 amino acids. V was clipped by 3 bases and J by 1 base, with 9 bases between them. Germline CDR1 and CDR2: SEHNR and FQNEAQ (reference sequence). CDR3 bases: TGTGCCAGCAGCTTCAGCGACGGGAACACTGAAGCTTTCTTT. Protein sequence: CASSFSDGNTEAFF.

The chain is built from TRBV6-5 and TRBJ2-3, with D perhaps TRBD1 (5 bases). In germline, CDR1 is MNHEY, CDR2 SVGAGI. The CDR3 has 15 amino acids. The V gene lost 8 bases and the J gene lost 4 bases, with 19 bases spanning the gap. CDR3 sequence reads: CASAPLGRGADTQYF. The CDR3, as DNA: TGTGCCAGCGCCCCACTCGGAAGGGGCGCAGATACGCAGTATTTT.

About this clone: Compared with germline, one end of the junction differs, possibly owing to a read error. The chain has TRBV28 and TRBJ2-4, with D unclear. The CDR3 has 10 residues. Per the germline V gene, CDR1 is MDHEN and CDR2 is SYDVKM. DNA of the CDR3: TGTGCCACCTATTCAAACCTTCAGTACTTC. The encoded protein is CATYSNLQYF.

Remarks on this clone: Other DNA sequences within the sample encode an identical CDR3. This sequence joins TRBV5-1 and TRBJ1-5; D ambiguous. V was clipped by 0 bases and J by 5 bases, with 9 bases between them. The CDR3 extends over 14 amino acids. Germline lookup yields CDR1 SGHRS and CDR2 YFSETQ. CDR3 nucleotides: TGCGCCAGCAGCTTGGGAGGCCCTGATCAGCCCCAGCATTTT. Protein: CASSLGGPDQPQHF.

This chain connects TRBV18 to TRBJ2-5; D uncertain. Germline V CDR1 and CDR2: KGHSH, LQKENI. The CDR3 spans 17 residues. V was pared by 3 bases and J by 1 base, with 18 bases between. The CDR3 sequence: CASSPLTRVLSQETQYF. CDR3 nucleotides: TGTGCCAGCTCACCGCTCACTCGGGTCTTGTCCCAAGAGACCCAGTACTTC.

For this clone: Within the sample, other DNA sequences also encode this same CDR3. The chain carries TRBV5-1 and TRBJ1-3, with a weak D call TRBD1 (5 bases). Germline V gene sequence: CDR1 SGHRS, CDR2 YFSETQ. The CDR3 is 14 residues long. The V end lost 4 bases, the J end lost 0 bases, and 8 bases lay between the germline ends. The CDR3 region has the DNA TGCGCCAGCAGCGAGGGGTCCTCTGGAAACACCATATATTTT. Protein product: CASSEGSSGNTIYF. Filled out from reference TRBV5-1 and TRBJ1-3, the complete variable domain reads KAGVTQTPRYLIKTRGQQVTLSCSPISGHRSVSWYQQTPGQGLQFLFEYFSETQRNKGNFPGRFSGRQFSNSRSEMNVSTLELGDSALYLCASSEGSSGNTIYFGEGSWLTVV.

Concerning this clone: One junction end does not reproduce the germline sequence, and a read error may be involved. This chain uses TRBV28 with TRBJ2-2; D is unclear. Germline loops: CDR1 MDHEN, CDR2 SYDVKM. CDR3 length: 13 amino acids. CDR3 bases: TGTGCCAGCAGTTTTTCGAAAACCGGGGAGCTGTTTTTT. Translated: CASSFSKTGELFF.

CDR3 DNA sequence: TGTGCCAGCAGCCAAGGATCGGGTTTTTCCTACGAGCAGTACTTC. Its protein product is CASSQGSGFSYEQYF. The V gene is TRBV7-8, the J gene TRBJ2-7; D call uncertain. This CDR3 region has 15 residues. The germline CDR1 and CDR2 sequences are SGHVS and FQNEAQ. The V end was cut by 5 bases, the J end by 1 base, with 15 bases between.